These T cell receptor beta chains were read from a single sample in a study of identifying expanded T cells in peripheral blood. Assay: immunoSEQ multiplex PCR; the TCRdb copy retains only in-frame clones and omits some. The sample has approximately 94,000 clones, roughly 88% seen once. Sequencing was carried out using blood. Every receptor here comes from a person between 18 and 75 years old in good health. CDR3s include the opening cysteine and the closing phenylalanine or tryptophan. A D gene is named only where the DNA matches it firmly. The size of a clone is reported for some rows only, either as once, few or many, or as a class for expanded clones.

D: .; V: TRBV5-4; size: .; J: TRBJ1-2; DNA: TGTGCCAGCAGCTTGGCCGGACAGAGCTATGGCTACACCTTC; CDR3: CASSLAGQSYGYTF
D: .; V: TRBV18; size: .; J: TRBJ1-2; DNA: TGTGCCAGCTCCCGCCCCGGGACGGGGACTAACTATGGCTACACCTTC; CDR3: CASSRPGTGTNYGYTF
D: .; V: TRBV6-5; size: .; J: TRBJ2-3; DNA: TGTGCCAGCAGTTACGTCGGCTCTACAGGAGATACGCAGTATTTT; CDR3: CASSYVGSTGDTQYF
D: .; V: TRBV11-2; size: once; J: TRBJ2-2; DNA: TGTGCCAGCAGCTTAGGACGAACCGGGGAGCTGTTTTTT; CDR3: CASSLGRTGELFF
D: .; V: TRBV7-8; size: once; J: TRBJ1-5; DNA: TGTGCCAGCAGCTCCCCGTCCATGGGCAATCAGCCCCAGCATTTT; CDR3: CASSSPSMGNQPQHF
D: TRBD1; V: TRBV19; size: .; J: TRBJ2-3; DNA: TGTGCCAGTAACCCCTTCGGGGCAGGGGGATACACAGATACGCAGTATTTT; CDR3: CASNPFGAGGYTDTQYF
D: .; V: TRBV7-2; size: .; J: TRBJ2-1; DNA: TGTGCCAGCAGCTTAGGGACAGTATACAATGAGCAGTTCTTC; CDR3: CASSLGTVYNEQFF
D: .; V: TRBV6-1; size: .; J: TRBJ2-1; DNA: TGTGCCAGCAGTAGACAGGATTACAATGAGCAGTTCTTC; CDR3: CASSRQDYNEQFF
D: .; V: TRBV5-8; size: .; J: TRBJ2-3; DNA: TGTGCCAGCAGCTTGTCCGCGGGATTAAGCACAGATACGCAGTATTTT; CDR3: CASSLSAGLSTDTQYF
D: .; V: TRBV7-8; size: once; J: TRBJ2-3; DNA: TGTGCCAGCAGCTTAGCCCCCCTAGCGTCTGGAGAGGATACGCAGTATTTT; CDR3: CASSLAPLASGEDTQYF
D: .; V: TRBV7-9; size: once; J: TRBJ2-5; DNA: TGTGCCAGCAGCCCCTCCCTGGGGGGCCGGGAGACCCAGTACTTC; CDR3: CASSPSLGGRETQYF
D: .; V: TRBV6-5; size: .; J: TRBJ1-3; DNA: TGTGCCAGCAGGGCCCAGGGAAAGAACACCATATATTTT; CDR3: CASRAQGKNTIYF
D: .; V: TRBV10-3; size: .; J: TRBJ2-1; DNA: TGTGCCATTTGCTGTGGGGTATACAATGAGCAGTTCTTC; CDR3: CAICCGVYNEQFF
D: .; V: TRBV5-5; size: medium-sized; J: TRBJ1-5; DNA: TGTGCCAGCAGTATGGATGGACGGCCGAATCAGCCCCAGCATTTT; CDR3: CASSMDGRPNQPQHF
D: TRBD2; V: TRBV9; size: .; J: TRBJ2-3; DNA: TGTGCCAGCAGCGTAGCTCATTCGCGGGGGAGCACAGATACGCAGTATTTT; CDR3: CASSVAHSRGSTDTQYF
D: TRBD1; V: TRBV7-3; size: .; J: TRBJ1-2; DNA: TGTGCCAGCAGCCTTAATCCGGGACAGCCCCACACCTTC; CDR3: CASSLNPGQPHTF
D: TRBD1; V: TRBV13; size: .; J: TRBJ1-3; DNA: TGTGCCAGCAGCTTCCCGACAGGGGACCGTGGAAACACCATATATTTT; CDR3: CASSFPTGDRGNTIYF
D: TRBD1; V: TRBV6-1; size: .; J: TRBJ1-3; DNA: TGTGCCAGCAGTGAGGGGACAGCCGGCTCTGGAAACACCATATATTTT; CDR3: CASSEGTAGSGNTIYF
D: .; V: TRBV12-5; size: .; J: TRBJ2-1; DNA: TGTGCTAGTGGCCTCAACAGTCCTGAGCAGTTCTTC; CDR3: CASGLNSPEQFF
D: .; V: TRBV18; size: .; J: TRBJ1-5; DNA: TGTGCCAGCTCACCGGGGACCGGCAGCAATCAGCCCCAGCATTTT; CDR3: CASSPGTGSNQPQHF
D: .; V: TRBV29-1; size: few; J: TRBJ2-3; DNA: TGCAGCGTGGGGGGCTGGGGCACAGATACGCAGTATTTT; CDR3: CSVGGWGTDTQYF
D: .; V: TRBV19; size: once; J: TRBJ1-1; DNA: TGTGCCAGTAGTATCTATGTGGGCACTGAAGCTTTCTTT; CDR3: CASSIYVGTEAFF
D: .; V: TRBV5-6; size: .; J: TRBJ2-1; DNA: TGTGCCAGCAGCTTAGACGCCAGCTCCTATAATGAGCAGTTCTTC; CDR3: CASSLDASSYNEQFF
D: .; V: TRBV6-5; size: .; J: TRBJ2-7; DNA: TGTGCCAGCAGTCAACACAAGGGTACGTCCTACGAGCAGTACTTC; CDR3: CASSQHKGTSYEQYF
D: TRBD1; V: TRBV6-5; size: .; J: TRBJ1-1; DNA: TGTGCCAGCAGTCCAGGACAGGGCCCCACTGAAGCTTTCTTT; CDR3: CASSPGQGPTEAFF
D: .; V: TRBV6-6; size: .; J: TRBJ1-1; DNA: TGTGCCAGCAGTTACTCGGCAGGACCGAACACTGAAGCTTTCTTT; CDR3: CASSYSAGPNTEAFF
D: .; V: TRBV5-1; size: .; J: TRBJ2-1; DNA: TGCGCCAGCAGCTTGGCGACAGCGATCTACAATGAGCAGTTCTTC; CDR3: CASSLATAIYNEQFF
D: .; V: TRBV2; size: few; J: TRBJ1-3; DNA: TGTGCCAGCAGGAAGGGTAGGGGCTCTGGAAACACCATATATTTT; CDR3: CASRKGRGSGNTIYF
D: .; V: TRBV6-1; size: .; J: TRBJ2-5; DNA: TGTGCCAGCAGTGAAATGGGTCTGGAGACCCAGTACTTC; CDR3: CASSEMGLETQYF
D: TRBD2; V: TRBV6-6; size: .; J: TRBJ2-3; DNA: TGTGCCATTCGGCGGGGGGGGGCAGGCACAGATACGCAGTATTTT; CDR3: CAIRRGGAGTDTQYF
D: TRBD1; V: TRBV5-4; size: .; J: TRBJ1-3; DNA: TGTGCCAGCAGCCCAGGGACAGATTCTGGAAACACCATATATTTT; CDR3: CASSPGTDSGNTIYF
D: .; V: TRBV18; size: few; J: TRBJ1-1; DNA: TGTGCCAGCTCACTCGGACTGGCAGGCACTGAAGCTTTCTTT; CDR3: CASSLGLAGTEAFF
D: .; V: TRBV7-9; size: once; J: TRBJ2-2; DNA: TGTGCCAGCAGCTCGAAGCAGTTGGCGGGGGCTCCGAACACCGGGGAGCTGTTTTTT; CDR3: CASSSKQLAGAPNTGELFF
D: .; V: TRBV5-1; size: .; J: TRBJ2-1; DNA: TGCGCCACCTTTGCGGGCAATGAGCAGTTCTTC; CDR3: CATFAGNEQFF
D: .; V: TRBV7-9; size: .; J: TRBJ2-1; DNA: TGTGCCAGCAGCTTATCGAACAATGAGCAGTTCTTC; CDR3: CASSLSNNEQFF
D: .; V: TRBV11-2; size: .; J: TRBJ2-7; DNA: TGTGCCAGCAGCCCGGACGTTGGCGAGCAGTACTTC; CDR3: CASSPDVGEQYF
D: TRBD2; V: TRBV6-1; size: once; J: TRBJ2-3; DNA: TGTGCCAGCAGATTAGCGGGGGCCCCAGATACGCAGTATTTT; CDR3: CASRLAGAPDTQYF
D: TRBD1; V: TRBV7-2; size: .; J: TRBJ1-5; DNA: TGTGCCAGCAGCCCTCCAGGGACAGGGTACAATCAGCCCCAGCATTTT; CDR3: CASSPPGTGYNQPQHF
D: .; V: TRBV6-5; size: .; J: TRBJ1-1; DNA: TGTGCCAGCACTGGGGGGAACACTGAAGCTTTCTTT; CDR3: CASTGGNTEAFF
D: .; V: TRBV12-1; size: .; J: TRBJ2-2; DNA: TGTGCCAGCACCCTTATAAGCGACCGAGCGGGAGACAACACCGGGGAGCTGTTTTTT; CDR3: CASTLISDRAGDNTGELFF
D: .; V: TRBV2; size: .; J: TRBJ1-2; DNA: TGTGCCAGCAGTGGACCTGGGGCCACTTATGGCTACACCTTC; CDR3: CASSGPGATYGYTF
D: .; V: TRBV5-1; size: .; J: TRBJ1-2; DNA: TGCGCCAGCAGCTTGACGCGGAGTGGCTCTGGCTACACCTTC; CDR3: CASSLTRSGSGYTF
D: .; V: TRBV7-2; size: .; J: TRBJ1-4; DNA: TGTGCCAGCAGCTTAGGTCGGAATGAAAAACTGTTTTTT; CDR3: CASSLGRNEKLFF
D: TRBD2; V: TRBV5-5; size: .; J: TRBJ2-7; DNA: TGTGCCAGCAGCTCCCGACTAGCGGGAGACTACGAGCAGTACTTC; CDR3: CASSSRLAGDYEQYF
D: TRBD1; V: TRBV19; size: .; J: TRBJ1-5; DNA: TGTGCCAGTAGGGAGGGGACAGCACGCAATCAGCCCCAGCATTTT; CDR3: CASREGTARNQPQHF
D: TRBD1; V: TRBV6-5; size: few; J: TRBJ1-2; DNA: TGTGCCAGCCTGAGGTCTGAGGGGGCGAATGGCTACACCTTC; CDR3: CASLRSEGANGYTF
D: .; V: TRBV30; size: .; J: TRBJ1-2; DNA: TGTGCCTGGAGGAACCGGGACCTTAAGGTTCCCTATGGCTACACCTTC; CDR3: CAWRNRDLKVPYGYTF
D: .; V: TRBV2; size: once; J: TRBJ2-3; DNA: TGTGCCAGCAGTAGGGCTAGCGCTGATACGCAGTATTTT; CDR3: CASSRASADTQYF
D: TRBD2; V: TRBV18; size: .; J: TRBJ2-1; DNA: TGTGCCAGCTCATGGGGCAGCGGGGGTTACAATGAGCAGTTCTTC; CDR3: CASSWGSGGYNEQFF
D: TRBD1; V: TRBV2; size: .; J: TRBJ2-7; DNA: TGTGCCAGCAGTGAAGTCGAGACAGGGGGCGAGCAGTACTTC; CDR3: CASSEVETGGEQYF